These 25 T cell receptor beta chains were sequenced from one sample in a study of T cells in Graves' hyperthyroidism and ophthalmopathy. There were TCR beta CDR3 regions amplified from RNA transcripts. RT-PCR in the first round (using the HTBI primer set) targeted the TCR CDR3. In TCRdb, the multiplex PCR reads were re-called with MiXCR into one record per CDR3 protein. The repertoire has about 560,000 distinct CDR3 sequences, 11% to 15% of them found once; the top ten carry approximately 15%. Sequencing was performed on blood. These receptors were taken from a woman aged 40 to 55 with Graves' hyperthyroidism.

This clonotype was detected many times. This chain links TRBV12-3 or TRBV12-4 with TRBJ1-1; 7 bases are a match to TRBD1. The CDR3 extends over 13 amino acids. Trimming at V came to 8 bases and at J to 4 bases, leaving 7 bases not matched to a gene. CDR3 in DNA: TGTGCCAGCTCACCGGACAGGAGCACTGAAGCTTTCTTT. Translating gives CASSPDRSTEAFF.

This clonotype was recorded at least ten times. The chain is built from TRBV19 and TRBJ2-7, with TRBD1 matching 9 bases. This CDR3 has 12 amino acids. The junction had 4 bases not matched to a gene; V was cut back by 10 bases and J by 3 bases. From germline, CDR1 is LNHDA and CDR2 SQIVND (reference sequence). The CDR3 DNA is TGTGCCACCTCGGGACAGGGCTACGAGCAGTACTTC. The encoded protein is CATSGQGYEQYF.

Regarding this clonotype: This likely comes from a read error, as the CDR3 has no conserved phenylalanine or tryptophan at its end. The chain carries TRBV12-3 or TRBV12-4 and TRBJ2-7, with D hard to call. V was pared by 4 bases and J by 4 bases, with 14 bases between. The CDR3 extends over 14 amino acids. The DNA for the CDR3 is TGTGCCAGCAGTTCTTTAGGCCAGGAGTACGAGCAGTACTCC. This gives the protein CASSSLGQEYEQYS.

This clonotype was observed at least ten times. The chain joins TRBV11-2 to TRBJ2-2, with D uncertain. The CDR3 contains 14 residues. Trimming pared 5 bases from V and 3 bases from J, leaving 10 bases between. Germline V gene data show CDR1 as SGHAT and CDR2 as FQNNGV. CDR3 sequence (DNA): TGTGCCAGCAGCAGGGTTGGTGACACCGGGGAGCTGTTTTTT. Translation gives CASSRVGDTGELFF.

This clonotype was counted ten times or more. The chain joins TRBV28 to TRBJ2-7, with D possibly being TRBD2 (6 bases). The CDR3 consists of 14 residues. Trimming took off 11 bases at V and 0 bases at J, with 17 bases between the two ends. Germline assignment: CDR1 MDHEN and CDR2 SYDVKM. CDR3 DNA: TGTGCCGTTTCGGAGGGGCTGAGCTCCTACGAGCAGTACTTC. Amino acids: CAVSEGLSSYEQYF.

V and J are TRBV9 and TRBJ2-3; the D gene is possibly TRBD1 (5 bases). CDR1 and CDR2 from the germline V gene are SGDLS and YYNGEE. V was trimmed by 0 bases and J by 2 bases, leaving 10 bases between them. This CDR3 is built from 15 residues. Here the CDR3 DNA reads TGTGCCAGCAGCGTAGAGGGGTATTTCACAGATACGCAGTATTTT. This gives the protein CASSVEGYFTDTQYF. Based on the CDR3 plus reference TRBV9 and TRBJ2-3, the full variable domain is DSGVTQTPKHLITATGQRVTLRCSPRSGDLSVYWYQQSLDQGLQFLIQYYNGEERAKGNILERFSAQQFPDLHSELNLSSLELGDSALYFCASSVEGYFTDTQYFGPGTRLTVL.

The gene calls are TRBV7-6 and TRBJ2-1, with D perhaps TRBD2 (6 bases). Germline V gives CDR1 SGHVS, CDR2 FNYEAQ. Trimming took off 1 base at V and 4 bases at J, with 11 bases between the two ends. CDR3 length: 15 amino acids. CDR3 residues: CASSLGSDYYNEQFF. The CDR3 nucleotides are TGTGCCAGCAGCTTAGGATCGGACTATTACAATGAGCAGTTCTTC.

This clonotype appeared many times. In DNA form, the CDR3 reads TGCAGTGCTTCTACCCCGACAGAAAGCACAGATACGCAGTATTTT. Its translation: CSASTPTESTDTQYF. This chain links TRBV20-1 with TRBJ2-3; TRBD1 might be the D (5 bases). The V gene lost 5 bases and the J gene lost 0 bases, with 15 bases spanning the gap. The V gene's germline CDR1 is DFQATT and CDR2 SNEGSKA (reference sequence). The CDR3 runs to 15 residues.

This clonotype occurred a few times. The V and J genes are TRBV9 and TRBJ2-1; 9 bases match TRBD1. This CDR3 spans 15 amino acids. Germline V lookup: CDR1 SGDLS, CDR2 YYNGEE. V lost 3 bases and J lost 5; bases outside the gene matches: 6. DNA of the CDR3: TGTGCCAGCAGCGCCTCGGGACAGGGTAACAATGAGCAGTTCTTC. Translated, it gives CASSASGQGNNEQFF.

This clonotype was found many times. The rearrangement joins TRBV2 to TRBJ1-1; D call uncertain. There are 12 residues in the CDR3. V lost 5 bases and J lost 4, with 8 bases in between. Germline V gene lookup returns CDR1 SNHLY and CDR2 FYNNEI. CDR3: CASSWMPTEAFF. The CDR3 region has the DNA TGTGCCAGCAGTTGGATGCCCACTGAAGCTTTCTTT. Supplemented by reference TRBV2 and TRBJ1-1, the full variable domain reads EPEVTQTPSHQVTQMGQEVILRCVPISNHLYFYWYRQILGQKVEFLVSFYNNEISEKSEIFDDQFSVERPDGSNFTLKIRSTKLEDSAMYFCASSWMPTEAFFGQGTRLTVV.

This clonotype appeared many times. J is TRBJ2-1 and V is TRBV7-9; no definite D call. Trimming took 1 base from V and 0 from J, leaving 13 bases between them. The CDR3 has 17 residues. CDR1 and CDR2 (germline): SEHNR, FQNEAQ (reference sequence). The DNA for the CDR3 is TGTGCCAGCAGCTTAGTGTTGGGCGGATTCTCCTACAATGAGCAGTTCTTC. Protein sequence: CASSLVLGGFSYNEQFF.

CDR3 residues: CASRAQRGLTNEKLFF. For the CDR3, the DNA is TGTGCCAGCAGAGCCCAGAGGGGGCTAACTAATGAAAAACTGTTTTTT. The chain links TRBV27 to TRBJ1-4; 7 positions match TRBD1. This CDR3 region has 16 residues. Germline V CDR1 and CDR2: MNHEY, SMNVEV (reference sequence). Losses at the gene ends were 6 bases for V and 1 base for J; bases not matched to a gene: 8.

In its sample, this clonotype was seen a few times. CDR3 nucleotide sequence: TGTGCCAGCACCCGTCCCCGAGAGACCCAGTACTTC. Translating gives CASTRPRETQYF. The V call is TRBV6-2 or TRBV6-3, the J call TRBJ2-5; D is uncertain. The CDR3 runs 12 residues. Per the germline V gene, CDR1 is MNHEY and CDR2 is SVGEGT. V lost 7 bases, J lost 4 bases, and 10 bases lay in between.

This clonotype was observed at least ten times. The V and J genes are TRBV29-1 and TRBJ2-1; possible D gene TRBD2, 7 bases. CDR3 size: 14 residues. CDR1 and CDR2 (germline): SQVTM, ANQGSEA. V gave up 7 bases and J gave up 1 base, with 14 bases separating them. The DNA for the CDR3 is TGCAGCGCCCTAGGGGGAGGGTCCTACAATGAGCAGTTCTTC. This translates into CSALGGGSYNEQFF.

In this sample, this clonotype turned up many times. This chain joins TRBV27 and TRBJ2-1; 8 nucleotides align to TRBD1. The CDR3 extends over 15 amino acids. Trimming removed 4 bases from V and 4 bases from J; junction bases left unmatched: 6. CDR1 is MNHEY, CDR2 SMNVEV, per germline (reference sequence). The CDR3 DNA sequence: TGTGCCAGCAGTTCTCCCGACAGGGGTTACAATGAGCAGTTCTTC. It specifies CASSSPDRGYNEQFF.

The chain combines TRBV7-2 with TRBJ1-1, with D uncertain. The germline V gene has CDR1 SGHTA and CDR2 FQGNSA. Trimming shortened V by 5 bases and J by 1 base, and 14 bases separated the two germline ends. The length of the CDR3 is 15 residues. The CDR3 sequence is CASSRAGFRNTEAFF. The DNA of the CDR3 is TGTGCCAGCAGCAGAGCGGGGTTCAGGAACACTGAAGCTTTCTTT.

This clonotype was recorded many times. V gene TRBV19 combines with J gene TRBJ2-2; no definite D call. This CDR3 comprises 15 residues. Germline CDR1 is LNHDA and CDR2 is SQIVND (reference sequence). Trimming took 7 bases from V and 2 from J, leaving 14 bases between them. The CDR3, as DNA: TGTGCCAGTACCCCGGTTGGTCTAAACACCGGGGAGCTGTTTTTT. This translates into CASTPVGLNTGELFF.

In its sample, this clonotype was seen many times. The chain carries TRBV27 and TRBJ2-1; tentatively, D is TRBD1 (6 bases). Germline CDR1 is MNHEY and CDR2 is SMNVEV (reference sequence). CDR3 size: 15 residues. The V gene lost 4 bases and the J gene lost 4 bases, with 14 bases spanning the gap. The CDR3, as DNA: TGTGCCAGCAGTTCGACACAGGGTTGGTACAATGAGCAGTTCTTC. It is translated as CASSSTQGWYNEQFF.

Many counts were recorded for this clonotype. The rearrangement uses TRBV7-8 and TRBJ1-4, with unresolved D. The V end lost 1 base, the J end lost 0 bases, and 9 bases lay between the germline ends. The CDR3 extends over 16 amino acids. Germline assignment: CDR1 SGHVS and CDR2 FQNEAQ. Here the CDR3 reads CASSLVLTTTNEKLFF. As DNA, the CDR3 is TGTGCCAGCAGCTTAGTATTGACGACAACTAATGAAAAACTGTTTTTT. The full variable domain, with the rest looked up from reference TRBV7-8 and TRBJ1-4, is GAGVSQSPRYKVAKRGQDVALRCDPISGHVSLFWYQQALGQGPEFLTYFQNEAQLDKSGLPSDRFFAERPEGSVSTLKIQRTQQEDSAVYLCASSLVLTTTNEKLFFGSGTQLSVL.

This clonotype has at least ten counts. The genes are TRBV20-1 and TRBJ2-1; D could derive from TRBD1 or TRBD2 (5 bases each). CDR1 and CDR2 from the germline V gene are DFQATT and SNEGSKA (reference sequence). The CDR3 loop spans 15 amino acids. V gave up 2 bases and J gave up 1 base, with 12 bases separating them. The CDR3 spells CSARPGTKSYNEQFF. The CDR3 DNA is TGCAGTGCTAGACCCGGGACCAAATCCTACAATGAGCAGTTCTTC.

The V call is TRBV4-1, the J call TRBJ2-7; the D gene is possibly TRBD2 (7 bases). Germline V gives CDR1 MGHRA, CDR2 YSYEKL. The V end lost 3 bases, the J end lost 6 bases, and 12 bases lay between the germline ends. This CDR3 contains 13 residues. The CDR3 is CASSQEGGGEQYF. DNA for the CDR3: TGCGCCAGCAGCCAGGAAGGGGGGGGCGAGCAGTACTTC.

This clonotype was detected ten times or more. This chain connects TRBV12-3 or TRBV12-4 to TRBJ2-4; 10 bases are shared with TRBD1. The CDR3 consists of 15 residues. Trimming at V came to 3 bases and at J to 5 bases, leaving 4 bases not matched to a gene. The CDR3 DNA sequence: TGTGCCAGCAGTTTGGGCGGACAGGGGGAAAACATTCAGTACTTC. Amino acid sequence: CASSLGGQGENIQYF.

This clonotype was detected many times. This chain joins TRBV10-1 and TRBJ2-5, with D possibly TRBD1 on 6 matching bases. The germline V and J ends were trimmed by 3 bases and 5 bases, with 10 bases remaining between them. The CDR3 totals 13 residues. CDR1 is WNHNN, CDR2 SYGVQD, per germline (reference sequence). In DNA, the CDR3 is TGCGCCAGCAGTGAAACAGGGAAGGAGACCCAGTACTTC. Translating gives CASSETGKETQYF.

This clonotype occurred many times. The CDR3 sequence: CASSYDRFGWYEQYF. The CDR3 bases are TGTGCCAGCAGTTACGACAGGTTTGGCTGGTACGAGCAGTACTTC. The chain links TRBV6-5 to TRBJ2-7, with a weak D call TRBD1 (6 bases). Trimming took 2 bases from V and 4 from J, leaving 15 bases between them. Germline loops: CDR1 MNHEY, CDR2 SVGAGI. CDR3 length: 15 amino acids.

The chain links TRBV5-1 to TRBJ2-7; TRBD1 agrees at 7 bases. The germline V gene has CDR1 SGHRS and CDR2 YFSETQ. The CDR3 is made up of 14 amino acids. Unmatched junction bases numbered 6, after V lost 3 bases and J lost 3 bases. The CDR3 DNA sequence: TGCGCCAGCAGCTCGGGACAGATCGACTACGAGCAGTACTTC. Its protein product is CASSSGQIDYEQYF. Complete variable domain (other parts from reference TRBV5-1 and TRBJ2-7): KAGVTQTPRYLIKTRGQQVTLSCSPISGHRSVSWYQQTPGQGLQFLFEYFSETQRNKGNFPGRFSGRQFSNSRSEMNVSTLELGDSALYLCASSSGQIDYEQYFGPGTRLTVT.